A selection of T cell receptor beta chains follows, all from one sample in a study of blood T cell repertoires in COVID-19. Produced via immunoSEQ multiplex PCR; TCRdb's table is partial and in-frame only. The top ten hold around 4.4% of the sample, which has about 98,000 clones, 75% to 85% seen once. The specimen was peripheral blood. Receptors originate from a man aged 55-75 years with acute or convalescent COVID-19. Both conserved end residues are part of each CDR3. Fields, in order: V gene, D gene, clone size, J gene, CDR3 protein, CDR3 DNA. D genes are given only for firm matches. Clone size is not always given. Where it is, it says once, few, many or a class for expanded clones.

V gene: TRBV30
D gene: NA
clone size: NA
J gene: TRBJ1-1
CDR3 protein: CAWGRQYRMNTEAFF
CDR3 DNA: TGTGCCTGGGGGAGACAGTATCGCATGAACACTGAAGCTTTCTTT

V gene: TRBV6-1
D gene: NA
clone size: once
J gene: TRBJ1-1
CDR3 protein: CASSEYGRRGNTEAFF
CDR3 DNA: TGTGCCAGCAGTGAGTACGGGCGCAGGGGGAACACTGAAGCTTTCTTT

V gene: TRBV7-2
D gene: NA
clone size: NA
J gene: TRBJ2-2
CDR3 protein: CASRHGGQGGGELFF
CDR3 DNA: TGTGCCAGCAGACATGGCGGGCAGGGGGGCGGGGAGCTGTTTTTT

V gene: TRBV7-9
D gene: TRBD1
clone size: NA
J gene: TRBJ1-2
CDR3 protein: CASSAGQNYGYTF
CDR3 DNA: TGTGCCAGCAGCGCGGGACAGAACTATGGCTACACCTTC

V gene: TRBV5-5
D gene: NA
clone size: once
J gene: TRBJ1-1
CDR3 protein: CASSSRVANTEAFF
CDR3 DNA: TGTGCCAGCAGCTCCAGGGTAGCAAACACTGAAGCTTTCTTT

V gene: TRBV4-1
D gene: NA
clone size: NA
J gene: TRBJ2-5
CDR3 protein: CASSQEMQGPRETQYF
CDR3 DNA: TGCGCCAGCAGCCAAGAAATGCAGGGCCCTCGAGAGACCCAGTACTTC

V gene: TRBV4-1
D gene: NA
clone size: NA
J gene: TRBJ2-1
CDR3 protein: CASSQGQYNEQFF
CDR3 DNA: TGCGCCAGCAGCCAAGGACAGTACAATGAGCAGTTCTTC

V gene: TRBV7-3
D gene: NA
clone size: NA
J gene: TRBJ1-2
CDR3 protein: CASSPQGASYGYTF
CDR3 DNA: TGTGCCAGCAGCCCCCAAGGGGCCTCCTATGGCTACACCTTC

V gene: TRBV9
D gene: NA
clone size: once
J gene: TRBJ2-3
CDR3 protein: CASSQISSVRTDTQYF
CDR3 DNA: TGTGCCAGCAGCCAAATTTCTAGCGTTCGCACAGATACGCAGTATTTT

V gene: TRBV6-4
D gene: NA
clone size: NA
J gene: TRBJ1-2
CDR3 protein: CASSDSNRGYYGYTF
CDR3 DNA: TGTGCCAGCAGTGACTCGAATCGGGGGTACTATGGCTACACCTTC

V gene: TRBV5-6
D gene: TRBD1
clone size: NA
J gene: TRBJ2-7
CDR3 protein: CASSLWGTDNSYEQYF
CDR3 DNA: TGTGCCAGCAGCTTGTGGGGGACAGATAATTCCTACGAGCAGTACTTC

V gene: TRBV28
D gene: TRBD2
clone size: few
J gene: TRBJ2-1
CDR3 protein: CASSSLAGGPYNEQFF
CDR3 DNA: TGTGCCAGCAGTTCCCTAGCGGGAGGCCCTTACAATGAGCAGTTCTTC

V gene: TRBV18
D gene: NA
clone size: NA
J gene: TRBJ2-1
CDR3 protein: CASSLTTGSGNEQFF
CDR3 DNA: TGTGCCAGCTCACTAACAACAGGGTCGGGGAATGAGCAGTTCTTC

V gene: TRBV29-1
D gene: TRBD1
clone size: NA
J gene: TRBJ1-1
CDR3 protein: CSVHPYGTGGTEAFF
CDR3 DNA: TGCAGCGTCCACCCCTACGGGACAGGGGGCACTGAAGCTTTCTTT

V gene: TRBV2
D gene: NA
clone size: NA
J gene: TRBJ1-1
CDR3 protein: CASSDPSQPHTEAFF
CDR3 DNA: TGTGCCAGCAGTGACCCGAGCCAACCACACACTGAAGCTTTCTTT